These 4 T cell receptor beta chains share one sample of origin, sequenced in a study of siplizumab effects on memory and regulatory T cells. The mixed lymphocyte reaction cells were grown together in coculture at 37°C for over 5 days. Produced via immunoSEQ multiplex PCR; TCRdb's table is partial and in-frame only. The repertoire has over 11,000 clones, about 50% of them found once; the top ten carry roughly 8.7%. These TCRs are of unknown antigen specificity. Sequenced: CFSE-low (dividing) CD4+ T cells sorted from an allogeneic mixed lymphocyte reaction. The receptors come from a human donor in good health; the cells came from an allogeneic mixed lymphocyte reaction.

The V call is TRBV19, the J call TRBJ1-2; D gene uncertain. The CDR3 covers 14 residues. Per germline, CDR1 LNHDA and CDR2 SQIVND (reference sequence). Trimming stripped 1 base from V and 8 bases from J, with 14 bases between. CDR3 protein: CASSIVGPAQGYTF. DNA of the CDR3: TGTGCCAGTAGTATAGTTGGGCCGGCGCAAGGCTACACCTTC. Using reference TRBV19 and TRBJ1-2 for the parts outside the CDR3, the full variable domain is DGGITQSPKYLFRKEGQNVTLSCEQNLNHDAMYWYRQDPGQGLRLIYYSQIVNDFQKGDIAEGYSVSREKKESFPLTVTSAQKNPTAFYLCASSIVGPAQGYTFGSGTRLTVV.

This clone is medium-sized (0.01 to 0.1%) in the sample. The rearrangement joins TRBV30 to TRBJ1-3; TRBD1 matches at 9 bases. Germline V lookup: CDR1 GTSNPN, CDR2 SVGIG (reference sequence). This CDR3 has 17 residues. Trimming cost V 0 bases and J 1 base; bases outside gene matches: 7. CDR3 region: CAWSVQGQGHSGNTIYF. CDR3 sequence (DNA): TGTGCCTGGAGTGTACAAGGACAGGGGCATTCTGGAAACACCATATATTTT.

The chain recombines TRBV2 with TRBJ2-1; tentatively, D is TRBD2 (6 bases). The CDR3 has 12 residues. Germline CDR1 SNHLY, CDR2 FYNNEI. V lost 8 bases and J lost 4, with 9 bases in between. The CDR3 DNA reads TGTGCCAGCCTCGCGGGGTACAATGAGCAGTTCTTC. Protein sequence: CASLAGYNEQFF.

This clone showed up just a few times. The chain carries TRBV13 and TRBJ1-5; D is ambiguous. V was shortened by 4 bases and J by 1 base, with 2 bases between the two germline ends. The germline CDR1 and CDR2 sequences are PRHDT and FYEKMQ (reference sequence). This CDR3 spans 12 amino acids. The DNA of the CDR3 is TGTGCCAGCAGCTACAGCAATCAGCCCCAGCATTTT. Protein sequence: CASSYSNQPQHF.